These T cell receptor beta chains were read from a single sample in a study of T cell responses to AZD1222 COVID-19 vaccine. Sequenced by immunoSEQ multiplex PCR; TCRdb stores in-frame clones only, minus some. The data contain about 100,000 clones, around nine tenths of them singletons. Material: peripheral blood, obtained on day 0 of AZD1222 vaccination. All receptors derive from an adult in good health. Each CDR3 is given with its conserved first and last residue. The order of the fields is V gene, clone size, D gene, J gene, CDR3 protein, CDR3 DNA. A D gene is named only where the DNA matches it firmly. The size field is filled for only some rows; it gives once, few, many or a size class.

>TRBV7-3|few|-|TRBJ1-3
CASSSSGTSGNTIYF
TGTGCCAGCAGCTCAAGCGGGACCTCTGGAAACACCATATATTTT
>TRBV5-4|few|-|TRBJ2-2
CASSSGELFF
TGTGCCAGCAGCTCAGGGGAGCTGTTTTTT
>TRBV5-1|-|-|TRBJ1-2
CASSLTVNYGYTF
TGCGCCAGCAGCTTAACAGTCAACTATGGCTACACCTTC
>TRBV5-5|-|-|TRBJ2-3
CASSLFPDPSTDTQYF
TGTGCCAGCAGCTTGTTTCCGGATCCTAGCACAGATACGCAGTATTTT
>TRBV28|once|-|TRBJ2-3
CASSSPGTDTQYF
TGTGCCAGCAGTTCCCCAGGGACAGATACGCAGTATTTT
>TRBV5-5|-|TRBD2|TRBJ2-7
CASSLPGGGGRYF
TGTGCCAGCAGCCTCCCCGGGGGGGGCGGTAGGTACTTC
>TRBV19|-|-|TRBJ1-2
CASTIQGSGGYTF
TGTGCCAGTACCATCCAGGGATCTGGTGGCTACACCTTC
>TRBV19|once|-|TRBJ1-4
CASSPTPLEKLFF
TGTGCCAGTAGTCCGACGCCATTGGAAAAACTGTTTTTT
>TRBV4-3|few|TRBD2|TRBJ2-7
CASSLGRAYEQYF
TGCGCCAGCAGTCTGGGGAGGGCCTACGAGCAGTACTTC
>TRBV28|-|-|TRBJ1-2
CASSPDNWAGRGYTF
TGTGCCAGCAGCCCCGATAATTGGGCAGGGCGCGGCTACACCTTC
>TRBV29-1|-|TRBD1|TRBJ1-1
CSVGTGGNTEAFF
TGCAGCGTTGGTACAGGGGGGAACACTGAAGCTTTCTTT
>TRBV10-3|-|-|TRBJ1-1
CAIRSPHTEAFF
TGTGCCATCAGGTCACCTCACACTGAAGCTTTCTTT
>TRBV19|-|-|TRBJ2-3
CASSSRTDTQYF
TGTGCCAGTAGTTCCCGCACAGATACGCAGTATTTT
>TRBV7-9|-|-|TRBJ1-3
CASSFTLGRTGNTIYF
TGTGCCAGCAGCTTCACTTTGGGGAGAACTGGAAACACCATATATTTT